This TCR beta chain is from a study of T cell responses to AZD1222 COVID-19 vaccine. Study-wide results and caveats: Dominant at 160-218 and 743-854, vaccine-associated CD4 TCRs also spanned spike. Spike-specific TCR breadth and depth both grew after two AZD1222 doses. Sampling captured repertoires only after the peak T cell response. Females made up more of the donors, who were largely white British, and clonal diversity may have come out too low.

In the case of this clone: What it recognizes is unknown.

Produced via immunoSEQ multiplex PCR; TCRdb's table is partial and in-frame only. The sample includes nearly 100,000 clones, about 88% of them seen just once. The CDR3 extends over 13 amino acids. V was clipped by 0 bases and J by 5 bases, with 7 bases between them. This receptor was taken from an adult in good health. The starting material was peripheral blood, obtained on day 0 of AZD1222 vaccination. The chain combines TRBV12-3 or TRBV12-4 with TRBJ1-1; D is perhaps TRBD1 (5 bases). The CDR3 loop reads CASSLAQGTEAFF. The CDR3 DNA sequence: TGTGCCAGCAGTTTAGCGCAGGGAACTGAAGCTTTCTTT.